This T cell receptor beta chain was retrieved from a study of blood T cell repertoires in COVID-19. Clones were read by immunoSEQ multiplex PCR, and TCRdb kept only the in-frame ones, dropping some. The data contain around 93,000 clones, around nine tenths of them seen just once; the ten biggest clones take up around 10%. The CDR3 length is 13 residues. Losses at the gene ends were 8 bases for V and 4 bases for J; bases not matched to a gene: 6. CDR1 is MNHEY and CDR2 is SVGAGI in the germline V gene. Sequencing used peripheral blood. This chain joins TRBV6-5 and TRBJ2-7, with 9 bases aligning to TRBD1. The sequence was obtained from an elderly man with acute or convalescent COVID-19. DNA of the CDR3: TGTGCCAGCCTCCGGGACAGGGAATACGAGCAGTACTTC. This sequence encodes CASLRDREYEQYF.